These 6 T cell receptor beta chains originate from one sample sequenced in a study of blood T cell repertoires in COVID-19. Generated by immunoSEQ multiplex PCR, the TCRdb table keeps only in-frame clones and is missing some. Here the sample spans roughly 150,000 clones, roughly nine tenths being singletons. Sequencing was carried out using peripheral blood. Receptor source: a woman in her 70s with acute or convalescent COVID-19.

The CDR3 region is CASRTSGGTDTQYF. The CDR3 coding sequence is TGCGCCAGCAGGACTAGCGGGGGGACAGATACGCAGTATTTT. The chain joins TRBV4-1 to TRBJ2-3; TRBD2 aligns across 13 bases. Unmatched junction bases numbered 0, after V lost 6 bases and J lost 3 bases. The CDR3 length is 14 residues. Germline V gene data show CDR1 as MGHRA and CDR2 as YSYEKL.

This clone was observed a few times. The chain carries TRBV27 and TRBJ1-1; tentatively, D is TRBD1 (5 bases). Trimming took off 4 bases at V and 2 bases at J, with 11 bases between the two ends. Germline V gives CDR1 MNHEY, CDR2 SMNVEV (reference sequence). The CDR3 totals 14 residues. The DNA of the CDR3 is TGTGCCAGCAGTTCCCCAGGGCTAAACACTGAAGCTTTCTTT. This translates into CASSSPGLNTEAFF.

The gene calls are TRBV5-3 and TRBJ2-7; D remains ambiguous. TRBV5-3 is assigned to the ORF class and has an uncertain function. Trimming cost V 0 bases and J 4 bases, with 11 bases left between them. The CDR3 has 14 residues. CDR3 loop: CARSLGGLVYEQYF. Written as DNA, the CDR3 is TGTGCCAGAAGCTTGGGCGGATTGGTTTACGAGCAGTACTTC.

CDR3 loop: CASSLNGSPLHF. The DNA for the CDR3 is TGTGCCAGCAGTTTAAACGGTTCACCCCTCCACTTT. V and J are TRBV27 and TRBJ1-6; the D is unclear. V lost 2 bases and J 9 bases, leaving 5 bases between the germline ends. Germline-derived CDR1 and CDR2 are MNHEY and SMNVEV (reference sequence). This CDR3 is built from 12 residues.

The gene calls are TRBV6-6 and TRBJ2-7; 9 positions match TRBD1. Germline CDR1 reads MNHNY; CDR2 reads SVGAGI (reference sequence). Trimming cost V 0 bases and J 6 bases; bases outside gene matches: 6. The CDR3 length is 15 residues. As DNA, the CDR3 is TGTGCCAGCAGTTACTCAAGGACAGGGGTCGGCGAGCAGTACTTC. Translating gives CASSYSRTGVGEQYF.

This sequence joins TRBV19 and TRBJ2-2; D is undetermined. The V end was cut by 6 bases, the J end by 8 bases, with 25 bases between. The CDR3 totals 17 residues. CDR1 and CDR2 (germline): LNHDA, SQIVND (reference sequence). The CDR3 nucleotides read TGTGCCAGTAGGCAATCGCTCCGGGTGACCGCGACGGGGGAGCTGTTTTTT. Translated, it gives CASRQSLRVTATGELFF.